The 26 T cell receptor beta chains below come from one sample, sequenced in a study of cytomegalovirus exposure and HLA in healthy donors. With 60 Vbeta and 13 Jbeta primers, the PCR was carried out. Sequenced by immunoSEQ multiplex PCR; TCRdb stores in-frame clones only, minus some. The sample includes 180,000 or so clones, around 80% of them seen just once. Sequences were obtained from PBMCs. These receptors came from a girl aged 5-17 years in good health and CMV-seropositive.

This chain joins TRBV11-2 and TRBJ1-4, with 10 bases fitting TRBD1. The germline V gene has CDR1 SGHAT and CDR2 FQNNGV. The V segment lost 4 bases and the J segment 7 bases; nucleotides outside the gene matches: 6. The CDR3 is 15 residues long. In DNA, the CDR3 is TGTGCCAGCAGCTCCTGGACAGGGGGAGGTGAAAAACTGTTTTTT. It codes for CASSSWTGGGEKLFF.

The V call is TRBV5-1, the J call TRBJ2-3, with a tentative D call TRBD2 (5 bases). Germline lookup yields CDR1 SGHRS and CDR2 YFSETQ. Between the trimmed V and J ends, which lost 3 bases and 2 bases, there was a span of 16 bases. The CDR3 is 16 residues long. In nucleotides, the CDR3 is TGCGCCAGCAGCTCGACGGGCGGACTTCACACAGATACGCAGTATTTT. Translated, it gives CASSSTGGLHTDTQYF.

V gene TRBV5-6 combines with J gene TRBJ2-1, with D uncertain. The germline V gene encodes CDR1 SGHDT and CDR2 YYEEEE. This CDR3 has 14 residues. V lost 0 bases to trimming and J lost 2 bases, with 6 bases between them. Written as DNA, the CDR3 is TGTGCCAGCAGCTTGGAGCGAACCTACAATGAGCAGTTCTTC. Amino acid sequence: CASSLERTYNEQFF.

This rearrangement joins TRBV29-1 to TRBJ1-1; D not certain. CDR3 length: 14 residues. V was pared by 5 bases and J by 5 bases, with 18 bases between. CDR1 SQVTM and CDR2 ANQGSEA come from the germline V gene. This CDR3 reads CSVTTHLMMTEAFF. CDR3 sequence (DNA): TGCAGCGTTACCACACACCTTATGATGACTGAAGCTTTCTTT.

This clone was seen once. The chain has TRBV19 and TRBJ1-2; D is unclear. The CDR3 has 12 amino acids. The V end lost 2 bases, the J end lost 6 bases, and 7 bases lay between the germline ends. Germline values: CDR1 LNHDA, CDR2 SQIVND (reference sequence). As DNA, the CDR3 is TGTGCCAGTAGTATACTTCGTCATGGCTACACCTTC. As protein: CASSILRHGYTF.

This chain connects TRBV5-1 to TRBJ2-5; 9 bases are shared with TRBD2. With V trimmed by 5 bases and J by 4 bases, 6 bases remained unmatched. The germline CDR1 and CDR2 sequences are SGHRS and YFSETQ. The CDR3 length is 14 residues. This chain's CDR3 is CASRWGTSSETQYF. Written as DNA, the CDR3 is TGCGCCAGCAGGTGGGGGACTAGCTCAGAGACCCAGTACTTC.

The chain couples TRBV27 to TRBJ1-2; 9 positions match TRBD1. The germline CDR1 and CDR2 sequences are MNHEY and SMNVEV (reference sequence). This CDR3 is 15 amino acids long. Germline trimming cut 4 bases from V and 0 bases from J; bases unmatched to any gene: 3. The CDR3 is CASSSGTGPNYGYTF. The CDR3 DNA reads TGTGCCAGCAGTTCCGGGACAGGGCCTAACTATGGCTACACCTTC.

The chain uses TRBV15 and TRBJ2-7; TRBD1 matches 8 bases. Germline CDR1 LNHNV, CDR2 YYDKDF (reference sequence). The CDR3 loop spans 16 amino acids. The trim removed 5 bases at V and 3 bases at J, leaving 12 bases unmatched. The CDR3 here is CATSAPDGTGGYEQYF. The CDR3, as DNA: TGTGCCACCAGCGCTCCCGACGGAACAGGGGGCTACGAGCAGTACTTC. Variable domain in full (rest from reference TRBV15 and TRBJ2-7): DAMVIQNPRYQVTQFGKPVTLSCSQTLNHNVMYWYQQKSSQAPKLLFHYYDKDFNNEADTPDNFQSRRPNTSFCFLDIRSPGLGDTAMYLCATSAPDGTGGYEQYFGPGTRLTVT.

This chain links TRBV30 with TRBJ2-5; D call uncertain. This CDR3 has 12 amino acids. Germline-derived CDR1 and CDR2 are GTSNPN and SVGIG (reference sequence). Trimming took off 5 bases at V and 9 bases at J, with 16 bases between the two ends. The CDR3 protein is CAWATSRQAQYF. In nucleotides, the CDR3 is TGTGCCTGGGCCACGTCACGGCAGGCCCAGTACTTC.

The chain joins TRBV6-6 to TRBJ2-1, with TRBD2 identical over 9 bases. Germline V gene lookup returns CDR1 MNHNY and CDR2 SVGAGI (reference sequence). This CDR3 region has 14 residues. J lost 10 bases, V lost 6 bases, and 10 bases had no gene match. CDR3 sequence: CASRAGGPLGEQFF. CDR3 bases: TGTGCCAGCAGAGCGGGAGGTCCTTTGGGGGAGCAGTTCTTC.

The CDR3 here is CASSLVPQGAYEQYF. In DNA, the CDR3 is TGTGCCAGCAGCTTAGTTCCACAGGGCGCCTACGAGCAGTACTTC. The J gene is TRBJ2-7, the V gene TRBV7-2, with a tentative D call TRBD1 (6 bases). This CDR3 is built from 15 residues. CDR1 is SGHTA and CDR2 is FQGNSA in the germline V gene. Trimming took 1 base from V and 2 from J, leaving 12 bases between them.

CDR3 coding DNA: TGTGCCAGCAGTTTATCGGTTGCAGCGGGGGGCTACACCTTC. Its translation: CASSLSVAAGGYTF. The genes are TRBV27 and TRBJ1-2; no clear D gene. V was clipped by 0 bases and J by 8 bases, with 13 bases between them. This CDR3 is 14 amino acids long. CDR1 MNHEY and CDR2 SMNVEV come from the germline V gene (reference sequence).

CDR3 sequence reads: CASSFDRGGTEAFF. The DNA of the CDR3 is TGTGCCAGCTCTTTCGACAGGGGGGGCACTGAAGCTTTCTTT. The chain employs TRBV6-1 and TRBJ1-1; 9 bases align to TRBD1. This CDR3 contains 14 residues. After removal of 8 bases from V and 4 bases from J, the junction contained 8 bases not matched to a gene. The V gene's germline CDR1 is MNHNS and CDR2 SASEGT.

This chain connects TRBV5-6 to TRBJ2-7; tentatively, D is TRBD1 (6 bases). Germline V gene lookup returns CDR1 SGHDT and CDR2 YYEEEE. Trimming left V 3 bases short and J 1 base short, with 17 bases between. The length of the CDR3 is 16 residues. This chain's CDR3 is CASSYRDTSESYEQYF. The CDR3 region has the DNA TGTGCCAGCAGCTACCGGGACACTTCCGAGTCCTACGAGCAGTACTTC.

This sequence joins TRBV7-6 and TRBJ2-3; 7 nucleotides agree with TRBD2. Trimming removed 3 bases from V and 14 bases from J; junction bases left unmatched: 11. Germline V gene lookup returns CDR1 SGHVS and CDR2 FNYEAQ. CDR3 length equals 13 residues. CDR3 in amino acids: CASSLDLAASRYF. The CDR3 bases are TGTGCCAGCAGCTTGGACCTAGCGGCCTCTCGGTATTTT. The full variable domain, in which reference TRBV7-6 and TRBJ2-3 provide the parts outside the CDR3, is GAGVSQSPRYKVTKRGQDVALRCDPISGHVSLYWYRQALGQGPEFLTYFNYEAQQDKSGLPNDRFSAERPEGSISTLTIQRTEQRDSAMYRCASSLDLAASRYFGPGTRLTVL.

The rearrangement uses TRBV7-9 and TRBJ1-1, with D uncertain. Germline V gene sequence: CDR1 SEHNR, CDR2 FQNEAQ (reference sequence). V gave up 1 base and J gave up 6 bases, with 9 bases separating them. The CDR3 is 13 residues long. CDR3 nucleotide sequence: TGTGCCAGCAGCTTAGTGGTCACGGCTGAAGCTTTCTTT. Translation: CASSLVVTAEAFF.

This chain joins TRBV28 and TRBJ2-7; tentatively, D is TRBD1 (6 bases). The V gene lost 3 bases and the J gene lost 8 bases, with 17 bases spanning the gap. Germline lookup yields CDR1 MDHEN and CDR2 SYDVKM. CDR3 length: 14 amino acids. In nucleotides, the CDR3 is TGTGCCAGCAGTTTTGGACAGACGGTTACGAAGCAGTACTTC. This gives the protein CASSFGQTVTKQYF.

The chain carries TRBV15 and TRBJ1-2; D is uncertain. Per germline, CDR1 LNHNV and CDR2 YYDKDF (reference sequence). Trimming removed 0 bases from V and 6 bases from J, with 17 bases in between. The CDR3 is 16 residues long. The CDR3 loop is CATSRDLFIPPDGYTF. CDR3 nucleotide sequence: TGTGCCACCAGCAGAGATCTCTTCATACCCCCGGATGGCTACACCTTC.

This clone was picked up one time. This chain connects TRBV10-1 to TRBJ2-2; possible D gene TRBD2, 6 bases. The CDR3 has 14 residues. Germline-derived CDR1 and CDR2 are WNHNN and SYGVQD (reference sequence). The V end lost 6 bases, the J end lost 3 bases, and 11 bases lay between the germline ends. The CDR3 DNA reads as TGCGCCAGCAGACGGGAGAGCTACACCGGGGAGCTGTTTTTT. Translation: CASRRESYTGELFF.

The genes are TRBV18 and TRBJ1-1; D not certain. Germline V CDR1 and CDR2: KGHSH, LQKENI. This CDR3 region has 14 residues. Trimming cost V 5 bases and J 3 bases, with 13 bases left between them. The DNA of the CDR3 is TGTGCCAGCTCATCCTCGTACGGGGACACTGAAGCTTTCTTT. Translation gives CASSSSYGDTEAFF.

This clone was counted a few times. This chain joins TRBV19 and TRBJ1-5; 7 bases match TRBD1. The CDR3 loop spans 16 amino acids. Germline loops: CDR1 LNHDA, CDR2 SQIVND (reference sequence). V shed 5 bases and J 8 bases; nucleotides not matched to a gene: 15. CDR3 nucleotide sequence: TGTGCCAGTAGTGGACGCGGGCTAGGGGGCCGGAAGCCCCAGCATTTT. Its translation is CASSGRGLGGRKPQHF. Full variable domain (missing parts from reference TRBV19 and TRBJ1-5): DGGITQSPKYLFRKEGQNVTLSCEQNLNHDAMYWYRQDPGQGLRLIYYSQIVNDFQKGDIAEGYSVSREKKESFPLTVTSAQKNPTAFYLCASSGRGLGGRKPQHFGDGTRLSIL.

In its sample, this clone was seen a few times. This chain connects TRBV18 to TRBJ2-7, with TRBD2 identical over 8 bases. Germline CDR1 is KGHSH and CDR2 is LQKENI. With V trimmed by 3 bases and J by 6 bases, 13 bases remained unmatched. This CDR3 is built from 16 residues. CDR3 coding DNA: TGTGCCAGCTCACCGGCACCAGGGACTAGAAATTCCGAGCAGTACTTC. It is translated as CASSPAPGTRNSEQYF.

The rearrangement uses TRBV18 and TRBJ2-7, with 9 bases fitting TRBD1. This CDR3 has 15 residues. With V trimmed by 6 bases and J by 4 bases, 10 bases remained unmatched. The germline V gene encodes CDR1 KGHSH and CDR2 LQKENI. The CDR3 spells CASSLTGGAGYEQYF. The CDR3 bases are TGTGCCAGCTCCCTTACAGGGGGCGCCGGGTACGAGCAGTACTTC.

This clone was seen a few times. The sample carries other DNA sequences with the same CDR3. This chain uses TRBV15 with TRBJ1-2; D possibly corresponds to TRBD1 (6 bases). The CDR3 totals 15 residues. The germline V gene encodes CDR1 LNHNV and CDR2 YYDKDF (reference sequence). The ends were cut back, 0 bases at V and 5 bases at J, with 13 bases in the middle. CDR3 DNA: TGTGCCACCAGCAGAGATACGCAGGGGTCGTATGGCTACACCTTC. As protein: CATSRDTQGSYGYTF.

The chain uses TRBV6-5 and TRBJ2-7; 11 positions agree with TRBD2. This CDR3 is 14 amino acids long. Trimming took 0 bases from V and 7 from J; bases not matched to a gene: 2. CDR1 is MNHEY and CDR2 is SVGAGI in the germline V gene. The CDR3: CASSYSTSGIEQYF. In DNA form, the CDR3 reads TGTGCCAGCAGTTACTCGACTAGCGGGATTGAGCAGTACTTC.

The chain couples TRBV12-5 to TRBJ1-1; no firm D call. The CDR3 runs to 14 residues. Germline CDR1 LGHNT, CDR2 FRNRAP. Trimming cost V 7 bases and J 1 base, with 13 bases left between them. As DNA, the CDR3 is TGTGCTAGTGTTCCCCCGGGAGCGAACACTGAAGCTTTCTTT. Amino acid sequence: CASVPPGANTEAFF.